These 19 T cell receptor beta chains were sequenced from one sample in a study of blood T cells in healthy people across ages. The use of a sample-barcoded 5' primer and a J-beta primer mix characterized a second PCR of roughly 6 to 11 cycles. TCRdb itself ran the 5' RACE reads through MiXCR, one entry per CDR3 protein. The sample lists some 700,000 distinct CDR3 sequences, 22% occurring once. The sequencing sample was made of blood. The receptors originated from a man aged 70 or older in good health.

The genes are TRBV3-1 and TRBJ1-1; the D gene is possibly TRBD1 (6 bases). The CDR3 totals 15 residues. Trimming cost V 0 bases and J 5 bases, with 13 bases left between them. Germline lookup yields CDR1 LGHDT and CDR2 YNNKEL (reference sequence). In nucleotides, the CDR3 is TGTGCCAGCAGCCAAGAAACAGGGCCCGGGACTGAAGCTTTCTTT. Its translation: CASSQETGPGTEAFF. Based on the CDR3 plus reference TRBV3-1 and TRBJ1-1, the full variable domain is DTAVSQTPKYLVTQMGNDKSIKCEQNLGHDTMYWYKQDSKKFLKIMFSYNNKELIINETVPNRFSPKSPDKAHLNLHINSLELGDSAVYFCASSQETGPGTEAFFGQGTRLTVV.

This chain connects TRBV20-1 to TRBJ1-2; 11 bases match TRBD1. This CDR3 has 12 residues. Germline values: CDR1 DFQATT, CDR2 SNEGSKA (reference sequence). The CDR3: CRDRGLSRGYTF. The CDR3 DNA follows: TGCAGGGACAGGGGGCTTTCGCGGGGCTACACCTTC.

This clonotype has only one observation. The rearrangement uses TRBV11-2 and TRBJ1-1; no reliable D call. CDR1 is SGHAT, CDR2 FQNNGV, per germline. V lost 2 bases and J 1 base, leaving 11 bases between the germline ends. This CDR3 has 15 residues. CDR3 residues: CASSLIGGGNTEAFF. In DNA form, the CDR3 reads TGTGCCAGCAGCTTAATCGGAGGCGGGAACACTGAAGCTTTCTTT.

This clonotype was observed a handful of times. V and J are TRBV5-4 and TRBJ2-2; D perhaps matches TRBD1 (6 bases). The length of the CDR3 is 16 residues. Trimming pared 4 bases from V and 5 bases from J, leaving 18 bases between. The germline V gene has CDR1 SGHNT and CDR2 YYREEE (reference sequence). The CDR3: CASSKQGRVGTGELFF. The CDR3 nucleotides are TGTGCCAGCAGCAAACAGGGTAGAGTCGGAACCGGGGAGCTGTTTTTT.

This clonotype was observed a handful of times. V and J are TRBV29-1 and TRBJ2-3; TRBD1 aligns across 7 bases. Trimming cost V 4 bases and J 2 bases; bases outside gene matches: 18. From germline, CDR1 is SQVTM and CDR2 ANQGSEA. The CDR3 runs 18 residues. This chain's CDR3 is CSVAPGGYGSLNTDTQYF. The DNA for the CDR3 is TGCAGCGTTGCGCCAGGGGGATACGGAAGCCTCAACACAGATACGCAGTATTTT.

The rearrangement joins TRBV6-2 or TRBV6-3 to TRBJ2-2, with 10 bases aligning to TRBD2. Germline V CDR1 and CDR2: MNHEY, SVGEGT. The V segment lost 7 bases and the J segment 4 bases; nucleotides outside the gene matches: 6. CDR3 length: 15 amino acids. The CDR3 loop reads CASIRSGRGTGELFF. DNA for the CDR3: TGTGCCAGCATCCGAAGCGGGAGGGGCACCGGGGAGCTGTTTTTT.

The rearrangement links TRBV7-9 to TRBJ2-2; D ambiguous. The germline V and J ends were trimmed by 2 bases and 0 bases, with 7 bases remaining between them. Germline V gives CDR1 SEHNR, CDR2 FQNEAQ (reference sequence). The CDR3 has 15 amino acids. The CDR3 here is CASSLQFANTGELFF. The CDR3 nucleotides read TGTGCCAGCAGCTTACAATTCGCGAACACCGGGGAGCTGTTTTTT. Supplemented by reference TRBV7-9 and TRBJ2-2, the full variable domain reads DTGVSQNPRHKITKRGQNVTFRCDPISEHNRLYWYRQTLGQGPEFLTYFQNEAQLEKSRLLSDRFSAERPKGSFSTLEIQRTEQGDSAMYLCASSLQFANTGELFFGEGSRLTVL.

This clonotype appeared a single time. This chain uses TRBV20-1 with TRBJ1-2, with D tentatively TRBD1 (6 bases). The V gene lost 2 bases and the J gene lost 6 bases, with 13 bases spanning the gap. This CDR3 is built from 13 residues. CDR1 and CDR2 from the germline V gene are DFQATT and SNEGSKA (reference sequence). CDR3 protein: CSARWGGRDGYTF. CDR3 nucleotide sequence: TGCAGTGCTAGATGGGGGGGCCGGGATGGCTACACCTTC.

This clonotype was seen a few times. The J gene is TRBJ2-6, the V gene TRBV12-3 or TRBV12-4; D is uncertain. Trimming left V 10 bases short and J 2 bases short, with 9 bases between. This CDR3 spans 13 amino acids. The CDR3 here is CANREAGANVLTF. The CDR3 region has the DNA TGTGCCAACAGAGAAGCTGGGGCCAACGTCCTGACTTTC.

This clonotype was detected a few times. The chain's CDR3 is CASHPRSRADTQYF. Here the CDR3 DNA reads TGTGCCAGCCACCCCCGGTCACGAGCAGATACGCAGTATTTT. The chain employs TRBV2 and TRBJ2-3; D is uncertain. CDR1 is SNHLY, CDR2 FYNNEI, per germline. The CDR3 consists of 14 residues. V lost 8 bases and J 4 bases, leaving 16 bases between the germline ends. Filled out from reference TRBV2 and TRBJ2-3, the complete variable domain reads EPEVTQTPSHQVTQMGQEVILRCVPISNHLYFYWYRQILGQKVEFLVSFYNNEISEKSEIFDDQFSVERPDGSNFTLKIRSTKLEDSAMYFCASHPRSRADTQYFGPGTRLTVL.

This clonotype was found many times. The chain has TRBV7-2 and TRBJ2-1; D is unresolved. Deletions cut 5 bases from V and 8 bases from J, with 7 bases between. The CDR3 is 11 residues long. Germline loops: CDR1 SGHTA, CDR2 FQGNSA. The CDR3 DNA is TGTGCCAGCAGCCCAAGCTATGAGCAGTTCTTC. As protein: CASSPSYEQFF. Full variable domain (rest looked up from reference TRBV7-2 and TRBJ2-1): GAGVSQSPSNKVTEKGKDVELRCDPISGHTALYWYRQSLGQGLEFLIYFQGNSAPDKSGLPSDRFSAERTGGSVSTLTIQRTQQEDSAVYLCASSPSYEQFFGPGTRLTVL.

J is TRBJ1-5 and V is TRBV10-3; TRBD1 might be the D (6 bases). Germline V gene lookup returns CDR1 ENHRY and CDR2 SYGVKD. The CDR3 spans 13 residues. Deletions cut 2 bases from V and 10 bases from J, with 12 bases between. DNA for the CDR3: TGTGCCATCAGTGAGGGTACAGGGTCCCCCCAGCATTTT. Its protein product is CAISEGTGSPQHF.

A remark on this clonotype: Since a much larger clone is just one base distant, this may be a read error. This is likely a read error, given that the CDR3 carries no conserved phenylalanine or tryptophan at its end. J is TRBJ2-5 and V is TRBV18; D unresolved. In germline, CDR1 is KGHSH, CDR2 LQKENI. V was clipped by 1 base and J by 4 bases, with 10 bases between them. The CDR3 totals 14 residues. The CDR3, as DNA: TGTGCCAGCTCACCACAGAAGGGCAGAGAGACCCAGTACCTC. As protein: CASSPQKGRETQYL.

The J gene is TRBJ2-3, the V gene TRBV21-1; the table's D call, TRBD1, has no DNA check behind it. TRBV21-1 is listed as a pseudogene. The CDR3 contains 14 residues. The CDR3: CASRRREGTDTQYF. CDR3 nucleotide sequence: TGTGCCAGCAGACGCAGGGAAGGCACAGATACGCAGTATTTT.

Ten or more counts support this clonotype. This chain links TRBV4-2 with TRBJ2-7; 11 positions agree with TRBD2. Per the germline V gene, CDR1 is LGHNA and CDR2 is YNFKEQ. The CDR3 runs 18 residues. With 3 bases clipped from V and 4 bases from J, the junction kept 14 bases outside the gene matches. The CDR3 nucleotides read TGTGCCAGCAGCCAGTCCATCCGGACTAGCGGGTATAGTTACGAGCAGTACTTC. It specifies CASSQSIRTSGYSYEQYF.

Worth noting for this clonotype: The junction departs from the called germline gene at one end, perhaps through a read error. V gene TRBV5-1 combines with J gene TRBJ1-1; a possible D gene is TRBD1 (5 bases). The germline gives CDR1 SGHRS, CDR2 YFSETQ. The CDR3 spans 13 residues. CDR3 DNA: TGCGCCAGCAGTACGACAGTTGACACTGCAGCTTTCTTT. Translating gives CASSTTVDTAAFF.

As DNA, the CDR3 is TGCAGTGCTAGGATAGCGGGGGATCCCTACGAGCAGTACTTC. It encodes CSARIAGDPYEQYF. V usage is TRBV20-1 and J usage is TRBJ2-7; 9 bases fit TRBD2. The length of the CDR3 is 14 residues. Germline assignment: CDR1 DFQATT and CDR2 SNEGSKA (reference sequence). After removal of 3 bases from V and 2 bases from J, the junction contained 5 bases not matched to a gene.

The J gene is TRBJ2-5, the V gene TRBV4-1; D possibly corresponds to TRBD2 (6 bases). The DNA end lines up better with TRBJ2-1; the J call may be wrong. The germline V gene has CDR1 MGHRA and CDR2 YSYEKL. CDR3 length: 14 residues. This CDR3 is CASSQDGDSPGQFF. The CDR3 DNA reads TGCGCCAGCAGCCAAGATGGGGACTCACCGGGGCAGTTCTTC.

A word on this clonotype: An end of the junction does not agree with germline; a read error may underlie this. V gene TRBV12-3 or TRBV12-4 combines with J gene TRBJ2-1; 15 bases line up with TRBD2. The CDR3 loop spans 14 amino acids. This CDR3 is CAIRTSGGADEQYF. DNA for the CDR3: TGTGCCATTCGGACTAGCGGGGGGGCCGATGAGCAATACTTC.